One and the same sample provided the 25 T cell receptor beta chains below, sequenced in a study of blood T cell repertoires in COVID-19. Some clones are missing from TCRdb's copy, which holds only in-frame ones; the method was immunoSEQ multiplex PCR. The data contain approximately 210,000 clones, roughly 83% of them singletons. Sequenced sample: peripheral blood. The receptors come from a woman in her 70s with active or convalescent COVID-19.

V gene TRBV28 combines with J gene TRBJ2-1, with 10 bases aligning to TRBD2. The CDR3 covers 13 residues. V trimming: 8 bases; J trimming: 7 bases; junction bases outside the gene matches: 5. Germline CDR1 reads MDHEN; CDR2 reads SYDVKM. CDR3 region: CASALAGVNEQFF. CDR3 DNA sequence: TGTGCCAGCGCCCTAGCGGGGGTTAATGAGCAGTTCTTC.

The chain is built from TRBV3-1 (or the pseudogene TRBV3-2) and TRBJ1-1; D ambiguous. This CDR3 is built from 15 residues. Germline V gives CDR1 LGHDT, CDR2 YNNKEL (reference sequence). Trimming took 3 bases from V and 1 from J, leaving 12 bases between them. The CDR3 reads CASSHYRSGNTEAFF. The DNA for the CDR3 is TGTGCCAGCAGCCATTATCGATCCGGGAACACTGAAGCTTTCTTT.

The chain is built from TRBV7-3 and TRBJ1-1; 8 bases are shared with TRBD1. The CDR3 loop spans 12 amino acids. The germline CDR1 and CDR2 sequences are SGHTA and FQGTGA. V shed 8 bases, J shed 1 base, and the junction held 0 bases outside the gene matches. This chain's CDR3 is CASQGANTEAFF. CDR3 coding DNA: TGTGCCAGCCAGGGGGCGAACACTGAAGCTTTCTTT.

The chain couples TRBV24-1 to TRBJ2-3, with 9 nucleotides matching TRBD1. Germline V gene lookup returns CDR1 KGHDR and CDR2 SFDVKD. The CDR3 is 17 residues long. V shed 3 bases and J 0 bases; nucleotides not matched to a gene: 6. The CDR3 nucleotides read TGTGCCACCAGTGATGATCCCGGGACAGGGAGCACAGATACGCAGTATTTT. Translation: CATSDDPGTGSTDTQYF.

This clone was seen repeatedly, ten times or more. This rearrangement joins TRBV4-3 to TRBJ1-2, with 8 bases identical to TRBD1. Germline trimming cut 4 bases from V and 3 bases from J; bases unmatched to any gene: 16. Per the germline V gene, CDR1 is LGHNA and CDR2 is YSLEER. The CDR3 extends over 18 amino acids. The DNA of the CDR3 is TGCGCCAGCAGCCCAACTCCGGGACAGGACCACTCCTACTATGGCTACACCTTC. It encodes CASSPTPGQDHSYYGYTF.

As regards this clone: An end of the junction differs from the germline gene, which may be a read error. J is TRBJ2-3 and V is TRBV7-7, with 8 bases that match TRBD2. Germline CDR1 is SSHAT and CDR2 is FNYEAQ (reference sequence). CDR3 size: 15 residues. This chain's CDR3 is CASSLGLAGSDTQYF. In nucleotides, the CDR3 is TGTGCTAGCAGCTTAGGCCTAGCGGGTTCAGATACGCAGTATTTT.

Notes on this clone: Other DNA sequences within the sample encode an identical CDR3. CDR3 DNA: TGTGCCAGCTCACAACAGGGCTACGAGCAGTACTTC. Translation: CASSQQGYEQYF. The chain joins TRBV18 to TRBJ2-7; D is perhaps TRBD1 (6 bases). The V gene's germline CDR1 is KGHSH and CDR2 LQKENI. V lost 4 bases and J 3 bases, leaving 7 bases between the germline ends. The CDR3 loop spans 12 amino acids.

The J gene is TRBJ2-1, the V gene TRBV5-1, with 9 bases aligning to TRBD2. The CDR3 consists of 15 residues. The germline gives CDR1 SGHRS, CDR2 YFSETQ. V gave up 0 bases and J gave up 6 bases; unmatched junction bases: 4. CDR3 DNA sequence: TGCGCCAGCAGCTTGGGACTAGCGGAGGTCAATGAGCAGTTCTTC. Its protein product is CASSLGLAEVNEQFF.

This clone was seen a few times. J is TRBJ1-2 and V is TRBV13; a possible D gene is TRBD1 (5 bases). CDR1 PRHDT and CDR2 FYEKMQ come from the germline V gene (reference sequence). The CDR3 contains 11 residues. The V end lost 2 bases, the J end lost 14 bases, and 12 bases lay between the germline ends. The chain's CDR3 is CASSLQARETF. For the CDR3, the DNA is TGTGCCAGCAGCTTACAGGCCAGGGAAACCTTC.

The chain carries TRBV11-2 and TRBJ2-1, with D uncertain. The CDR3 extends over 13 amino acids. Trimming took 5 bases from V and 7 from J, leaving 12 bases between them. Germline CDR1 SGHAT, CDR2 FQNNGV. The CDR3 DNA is TGTGCCAGCAGCCCAGGAAGATGGAATGAGCAGTTCTTC. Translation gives CASSPGRWNEQFF.

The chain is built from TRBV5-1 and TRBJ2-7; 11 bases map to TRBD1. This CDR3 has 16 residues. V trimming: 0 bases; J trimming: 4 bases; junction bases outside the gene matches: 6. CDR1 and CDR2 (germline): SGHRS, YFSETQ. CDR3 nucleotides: TGCGCCAGCAGCTTGGGCCCCGGGACAGGGGGGTACGAGCAGTACTTC. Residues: CASSLGPGTGGYEQYF.

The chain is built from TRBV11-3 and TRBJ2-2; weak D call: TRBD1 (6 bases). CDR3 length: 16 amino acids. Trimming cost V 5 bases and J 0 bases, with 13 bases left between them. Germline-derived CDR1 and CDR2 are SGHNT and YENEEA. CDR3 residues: CASSPSGQTNTGELFF. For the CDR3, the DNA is TGTGCCAGCAGCCCCTCCGGACAGACGAACACCGGGGAGCTGTTTTTT.

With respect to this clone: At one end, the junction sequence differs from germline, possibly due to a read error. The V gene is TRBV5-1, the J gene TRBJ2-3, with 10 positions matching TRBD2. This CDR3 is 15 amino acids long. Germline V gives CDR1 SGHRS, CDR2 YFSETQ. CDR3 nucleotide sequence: TGCGCCCGCAGCGGGGGGGGCGGGAGCACAGATACGCAGTATTTT. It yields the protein CARSGGGGSTDTQYF.

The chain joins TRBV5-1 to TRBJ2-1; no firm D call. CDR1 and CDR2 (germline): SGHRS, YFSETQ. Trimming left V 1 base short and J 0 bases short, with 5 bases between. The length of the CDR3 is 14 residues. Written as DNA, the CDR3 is TGCGCCAGCAGCTTGATTAGCTCCTACAATGAGCAGTTCTTC. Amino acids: CASSLISSYNEQFF.

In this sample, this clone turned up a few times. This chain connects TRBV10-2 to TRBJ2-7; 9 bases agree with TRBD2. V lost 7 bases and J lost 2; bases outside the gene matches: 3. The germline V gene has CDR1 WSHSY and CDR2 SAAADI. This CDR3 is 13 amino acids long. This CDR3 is CASNPSGTYEQYF. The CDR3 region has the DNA TGCGCCAGCAACCCTAGCGGGACCTACGAGCAGTACTTC.

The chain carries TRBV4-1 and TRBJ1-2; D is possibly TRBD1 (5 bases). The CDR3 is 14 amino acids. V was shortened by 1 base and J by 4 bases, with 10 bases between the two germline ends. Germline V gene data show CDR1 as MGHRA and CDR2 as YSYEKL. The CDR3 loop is CASSQGTQSYGYTF. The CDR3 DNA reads TGCGCCAGCAGCCAAGGGACACAAAGCTATGGCTACACCTTC.

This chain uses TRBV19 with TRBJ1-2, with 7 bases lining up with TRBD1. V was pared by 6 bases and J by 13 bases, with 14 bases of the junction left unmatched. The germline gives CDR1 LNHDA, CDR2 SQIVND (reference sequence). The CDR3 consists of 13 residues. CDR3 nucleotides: TGTGCCAGTAGGGGCACCGGGACAGATTTATTCACCTTC. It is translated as CASRGTGTDLFTF.

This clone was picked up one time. The CDR3 sequence is CASTGMDQPQHF. CDR3 nucleotides: TGTGCCAGCACAGGGATGGATCAGCCCCAGCATTTT. V usage is TRBV2 and J usage is TRBJ1-5, with D maybe TRBD1 (5 bases). The V gene lost 7 bases and the J gene lost 5 bases, with 9 bases spanning the gap. From germline, CDR1 is SNHLY and CDR2 FYNNEI. The CDR3 consists of 12 residues.

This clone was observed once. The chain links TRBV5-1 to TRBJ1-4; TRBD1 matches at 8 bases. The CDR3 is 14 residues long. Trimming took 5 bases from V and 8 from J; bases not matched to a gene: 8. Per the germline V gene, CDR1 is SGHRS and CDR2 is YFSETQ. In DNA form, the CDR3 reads TGCGCCAGCAGTTCAGGGGGCTCTGAAGAAAAACTGTTTTTT. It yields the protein CASSSGGSEEKLFF. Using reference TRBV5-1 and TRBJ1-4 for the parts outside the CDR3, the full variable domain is KAGVTQTPRYLIKTRGQQVTLSCSPISGHRSVSWYQQTPGQGLQFLFEYFSETQRNKGNFPGRFSGRQFSNSRSEMNVSTLELGDSALYLCASSSGGSEEKLFFGSGTQLSVL.

The CDR3 here is CASSAPGTSGRETQYF. In DNA form, the CDR3 reads TGCGCCAGCAGCGCACCCGGGACTAGCGGGAGAGAGACCCAGTACTTC. The chain recombines TRBV4-1 with TRBJ2-5; TRBD2 aligns across 14 bases. With 5 bases clipped from V and 4 bases from J, the junction kept 6 bases outside the gene matches. CDR1 and CDR2 from the germline V gene are MGHRA and YSYEKL. The CDR3 covers 16 residues.

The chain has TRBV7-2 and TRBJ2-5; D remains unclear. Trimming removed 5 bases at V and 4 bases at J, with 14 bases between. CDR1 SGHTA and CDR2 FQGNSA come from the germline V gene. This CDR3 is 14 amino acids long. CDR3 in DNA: TGTGCCAGCAGCCGCCCCAACGAGCGAGAGACCCAGTACTTC. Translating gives CASSRPNERETQYF.

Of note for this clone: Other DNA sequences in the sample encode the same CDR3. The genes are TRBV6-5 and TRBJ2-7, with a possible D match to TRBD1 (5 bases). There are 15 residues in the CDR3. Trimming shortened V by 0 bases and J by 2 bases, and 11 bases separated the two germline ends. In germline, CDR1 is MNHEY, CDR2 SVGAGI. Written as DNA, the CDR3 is TGTGCCAGCAGTTACTCTGGGGCTGGGGCCTACGAGCAGTACTTC. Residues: CASSYSGAGAYEQYF.

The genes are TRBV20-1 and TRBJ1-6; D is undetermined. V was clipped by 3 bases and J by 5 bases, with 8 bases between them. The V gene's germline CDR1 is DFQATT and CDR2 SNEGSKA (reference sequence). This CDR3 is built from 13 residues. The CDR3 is CSASSRNNSPLHF. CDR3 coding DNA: TGCAGTGCTAGTTCCAGGAATAATTCACCCCTCCACTTT.

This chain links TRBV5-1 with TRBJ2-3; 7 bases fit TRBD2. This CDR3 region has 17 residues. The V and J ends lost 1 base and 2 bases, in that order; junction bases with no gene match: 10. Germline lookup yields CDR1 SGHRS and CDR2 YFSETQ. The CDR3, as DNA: TGCGCCAGCAGCTTGAGTCCAGCGGGGACCCCCACAGATACGCAGTATTTT. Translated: CASSLSPAGTPTDTQYF.

The CDR3 protein is CAISTTSGGTYEQYF. Written as DNA, the CDR3 is TGTGCCATCAGTACTACTAGCGGGGGTACCTACGAGCAGTACTTC. J is TRBJ2-7 and V is TRBV10-3; 11 positions agree with TRBD2. The length of the CDR3 is 15 residues. Germline V CDR1 and CDR2: ENHRY, SYGVKD. Trimming cost V 5 bases and J 2 bases; bases outside gene matches: 5.